This paragraph covers one TCR beta chain sequence. This specimen comes from a study of control samples from healthy donors and cancer patients. Per germline, CDR1 SEHNR and CDR2 FQNEAQ (reference sequence). V was shortened by 1 base and J by 6 bases, with 12 bases between the two germline ends. This CDR3 has 14 residues. Profiled with immunoSEQ multiplex PCR; TCRdb holds only in-frame clones, not every one. The repertoire consists of about 150,000 clones, with over 90% occurring once and the leading ten covering under 2.5%. The sample consisted of blood. V gene TRBV7-9 combines with J gene TRBJ1-2; possibly TRBD1 for D (5 bases). The clonotype originates from a man aged 45 to 65 in good health. The chain's CDR3 is CASSLGGAFNGYTF. The CDR3 region has the DNA TGTGCCAGCAGCTTAGGTGGGGCATTTAATGGCTACACCTTC.